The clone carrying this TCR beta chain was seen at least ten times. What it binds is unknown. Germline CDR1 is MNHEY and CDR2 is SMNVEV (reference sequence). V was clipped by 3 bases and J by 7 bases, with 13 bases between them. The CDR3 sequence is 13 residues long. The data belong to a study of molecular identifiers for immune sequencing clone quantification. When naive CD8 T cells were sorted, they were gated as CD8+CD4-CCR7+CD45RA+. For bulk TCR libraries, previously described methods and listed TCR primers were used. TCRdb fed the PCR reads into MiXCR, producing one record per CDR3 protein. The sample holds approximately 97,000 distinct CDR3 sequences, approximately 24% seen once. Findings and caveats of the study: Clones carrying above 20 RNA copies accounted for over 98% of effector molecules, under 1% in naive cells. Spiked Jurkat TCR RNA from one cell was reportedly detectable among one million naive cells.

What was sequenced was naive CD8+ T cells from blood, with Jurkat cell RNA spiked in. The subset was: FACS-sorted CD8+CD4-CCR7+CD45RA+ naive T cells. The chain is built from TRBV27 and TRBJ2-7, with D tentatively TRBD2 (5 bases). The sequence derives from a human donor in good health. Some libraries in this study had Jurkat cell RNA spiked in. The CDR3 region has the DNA TGTGCCAGCAGTTTCGGAGAGGGCGGAGAGCAGTACTTC. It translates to CASSFGEGGEQYF.